The rows below give T cell receptor beta chains drawn from one sample of a study of STAT5B mutations in CD4+ large granular lymphocyte leukemia. Clones were sequenced by immunoSEQ multiplex PCR, and TCRdb holds only the in-frame ones, with some missing. The table shows approximately 30,000 clones, with around nine tenths occurring only once. The sequencing sample was made of CD4+ T cells from blood buffy coats. The receptors derive from a human donor in good health. The CDR3 runs from the conserved cysteine through the conserved F or W. Fields, in order: V gene, clone size, D gene, J gene, CDR3 DNA, CDR3 protein. D genes are given only for firm matches. For some rows the clone size is stated as once, few or many, or as a class when expanded; others skip it.

>TRBV7-2|.|.|TRBJ2-2
TGTGCCAGCAGCCCCCACACCGGGGAGCTGTTTTTT
CASSPHTGELFF
>TRBV5-4|.|TRBD1|TRBJ2-1
TGTGCCAGCAGCCCGGGACAGGGCACCTACAATGAGCAGTTCTTC
CASSPGQGTYNEQFF
>TRBV25-1|.|.|TRBJ1-2
TGTGCCAGCAGTGAGCAGGGACCTGAGGACTTCTATGGCTACACCTTC
CASSEQGPEDFYGYTF
>TRBV6-6|.|.|TRBJ2-1
TGTGCCAGCAGTTACTCCGGGCATGAGCAGTTCTTC
CASSYSGHEQFF
>TRBV6-1|.|TRBD1|TRBJ2-3
TGTGCCAGCAGCGAGGGACAGGTCTATACAGATACGCAGTATTTT
CASSEGQVYTDTQYF
>TRBV28|.|TRBD1|TRBJ2-3
TGTGCCAGCAGTTTATTGGGCAAAGGGGGCTCAGATACGCAGTATTTT
CASSLLGKGGSDTQYF
>TRBV23-1|.|.|TRBJ2-7
TGCGCCAGCATCCAGAGGTTAAGACTACCGTACTTC
CASIQRLRLPYF
>TRBV6-5|.|.|TRBJ2-7
TGTGCCAGCAAGAGAGGGGGATCCTACGAGCAGTACTTC
CASKRGGSYEQYF
>TRBV12-5|.|.|TRBJ1-2
TGTGCTAGTGGTCCAGGGGAATGGCGTGGCTACACCTTC
CASGPGEWRGYTF
>TRBV4-1|once|.|TRBJ2-3
TGCGCCAGCAGTGGTGTTGGCTACCTAGTCACAGATACGCAGTATTTT
CASSGVGYLVTDTQYF
>TRBV27|.|TRBD2|TRBJ2-1
TGTGCCAGCAGTTTATTGGCTAGCGGGAGGGGCGAGCAGTTCTTC
CASSLLASGRGEQFF
>TRBV5-8|.|.|TRBJ1-6
TGTGCCAGCAGCGCTGGATCTCCTAATTCACCCCTCCACTTT
CASSAGSPNSPLHF
>TRBV6-1|once|.|TRBJ2-5
TGTGCCAGCAGAGGAACAGGGAGGGAGACCCAGTACTTC
CASRGTGRETQYF
>TRBV6-5|.|.|TRBJ1-5
TGTGCCAGCAGGGCACGGGGGGGTGGCAATCAGCCCCAGCATTTT
CASRARGGGNQPQHF
>TRBV19|.|TRBD1|TRBJ1-1
TGTGCCAGTAGTACTGGGGGAGACAGGGGGGCAATTGAAGCTTTCTTT
CASSTGGDRGAIEAFF
>TRBV20-1|.|.|TRBJ1-2
TGCAGTGCTAGAGGCAGCTATGGCTACACCTTC
CSARGSYGYTF